This TCR beta chain was identified during a study of blood T cells in healthy people across ages. Germline CDR1 SGHDT, CDR2 YYEEEE. The CDR3 runs 13 residues. The germline V and J ends were trimmed by 0 bases and 6 bases, with 9 bases remaining between them. A sample-barcoded 5' primer and a J-beta primer mix were used in a second PCR of roughly 7 to 12 cycles. TCRdb re-called the 5' RACE reads with MiXCR, one entry per CDR3 protein. The sample has roughly 1,800,000 distinct CDR3 sequences; roughly 49% are singletons. Sequenced material: blood. The receptor's source is a middle-aged woman in good health. The chain employs TRBV5-6 and TRBJ1-1; D unresolved. The DNA for the CDR3 is TGTGCCAGCAGCTTGGGGGGAATGGCTGAAGCTTTCTTT. As protein: CASSLGGMAEAFF.